This entry describes one T cell receptor (beta chain). TCRdb re-analysed the RT-PCR reads in MiXCR, keeping a single row per CDR3 protein. Seen here are approximately 520,000 distinct CDR3 sequences, 16% observed once, and the top ten hold approximately 3%. CDR1 and CDR2 (germline): SGHVS, FNYEAQ. The CDR3 is 14 amino acids. V was trimmed by 5 bases and J by 8 bases, leaving 13 bases between them. These data are taken from a study of response to subunit inactivated influenza vaccine. The chain is built from TRBV7-6 and TRBJ1-6; D might be TRBD1 (5 bases). The sequence derives from a man between 50 and 75 years old who received an inactivated influenza vaccine. Sequencing was performed on CD4+ T cells sorted from PBMCs, taken around 25 months after vaccination. The CDR3 protein is CASSQGVSDSPLHF. The CDR3 nucleotides are TGTGCCAGCAGCCAAGGGGTTTCTGATTCACCCCTCCACTTT.